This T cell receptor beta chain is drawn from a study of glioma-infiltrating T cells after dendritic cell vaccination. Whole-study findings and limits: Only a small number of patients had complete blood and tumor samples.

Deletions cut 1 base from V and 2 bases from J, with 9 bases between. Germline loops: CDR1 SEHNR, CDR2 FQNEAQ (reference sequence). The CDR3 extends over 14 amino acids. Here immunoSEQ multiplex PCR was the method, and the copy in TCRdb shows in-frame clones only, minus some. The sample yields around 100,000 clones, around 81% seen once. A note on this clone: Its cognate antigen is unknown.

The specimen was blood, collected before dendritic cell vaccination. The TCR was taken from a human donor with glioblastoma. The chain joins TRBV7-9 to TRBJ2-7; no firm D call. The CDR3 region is CASSLVTETYEQYF. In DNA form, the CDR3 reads TGTGCCAGCAGCTTAGTTACTGAAACCTACGAGCAGTACTTC.